Listed below are T cell receptor beta chains from one sample, sequenced in a study of CD8 T cells in Susac syndrome. TCRdb fed the immunoSEQ multiplex PCR reads into MiXCR, producing one record per CDR3 protein. The data hold about 240,000 distinct CDR3 sequences, with about 95% observed a single time. Sequencing was carried out using CD4+ T cells from PBMCs. These receptors were taken from a human donor with Susac syndrome. Both conserved end residues are part of each CDR3. Fields, in order: D gene, clone size, J gene, V gene, CDR3 DNA, CDR3 protein. A D gene is named only where the DNA matches it firmly. A row's size may be missing; if present it is once, few, many or a size class.

TRBD1 | NA | TRBJ1-1 | TRBV6-5 | TGTGCCAGCAGCCGCGGTACAGGGGACACTGAAGCTTTCTTT | CASSRGTGDTEAFF
NA | NA | TRBJ2-5 | TRBV11-3 | TGTGCCAGCAGCCCACTAACTAGGACCCCCCAGTACTTC | CASSPLTRTPQYF
TRBD2 | NA | TRBJ2-1 | TRBV9 | TGTGCCAGCAGCGTAGCTTGGCGGGAGTCCCTCGGGGAGCAGTTCTTC | CASSVAWRESLGEQFF
NA | NA | TRBJ2-1 | TRBV4-1 | TGCGCCAGCAGCCAATCCCAGGGCGCCTCCTACAATGAGCAGTTCTTC | CASSQSQGASYNEQFF
NA | NA | TRBJ1-2 | TRBV21-1 | TGTGCCAGCAGCAAGTGTTACCGACAGGGCTTATCCCGCTATGGCTACACCTTC | CASSKCYRQGLSRYGYTF
TRBD2 | NA | TRBJ2-5 | TRBV29-1 | TGCAGCGTCGGGACTAATCAAGAGACCCAGTACTTC | CSVGTNQETQYF
NA | NA | TRBJ2-4 | TRBV20-1 | TGCAGTGCTGGGATACACCGGGAAAACATTCAGTACTTC | CSAGIHRENIQYF
NA | once | TRBJ1-4 | TRBV30 | TGTGCCTGGAGCGACCATACCCGACAGGTCCATGAAAAACTGTTTTTT | CAWSDHTRQVHEKLFF
NA | NA | TRBJ1-5 | TRBV18 | TGTGCCAGCTCACCACTCGGGCCAGGAGGACCCAATCAGCCCCAGCATTTT | CASSPLGPGGPNQPQHF
NA | NA | TRBJ1-1 | TRBV25-1 | TGTGCCAGCAGGCGAGGGGCGCGCACTGAAGCTTTCTTT | CASRRGARTEAFF
NA | NA | TRBJ1-2 | TRBV5-4 | TGTGCCAGCAGCTCGTCCGGGCAGGGGTTTGGCTACACCTTC | CASSSSGQGFGYTF
NA | NA | TRBJ2-2 | TRBV5-1 | TGCGCCAGCAGCTTGGCCAGTACAGGGCCCGGGGAGCTGTTTTTT | CASSLASTGPGELFF
NA | NA | TRBJ1-3 | TRBV29-1 | TGCAGCGTAACGAGCTCTGGAAACACCATATATTTT | CSVTSSGNTIYF
NA | NA | TRBJ2-6 | TRBV24-1 | TGTGCCACCAGTGACTCAACGATAACTGGGGCCAACGTCCTGACTTTC | CATSDSTITGANVLTF
NA | NA | TRBJ2-5 | TRBV9 | TGTGCCAGCAGCGTCGGACCGTTCCAAGAGACCCAGTACTTC | CASSVGPFQETQYF
NA | NA | TRBJ1-5 | TRBV6-5 | TGTGCCAGCAGGGGGACTACGGGGCCCCAGCATTTT | CASRGTTGPQHF
NA | once | TRBJ2-1 | TRBV5-4 | TGTGCCAGCAGCTCGCTCACGGTTGACAATGAGCAGTTCTTC | CASSSLTVDNEQFF
NA | NA | TRBJ1-5 | TRBV11-2 | TGTGCCAGCAGCAACTCGGCCAATCAGCCCCAGCATTTT | CASSNSANQPQHF
NA | NA | TRBJ2-5 | TRBV7-9 | TGTGCCAGCAGCTTACAGGACTCCTGGTACCAAGAGACCCAGTACTTC | CASSLQDSWYQETQYF
NA | NA | TRBJ2-7 | TRBV19 | TGTGCCAGTAGTACCAGTCCCTCCTACGAGCAGTACTTC | CASSTSPSYEQYF
NA | NA | TRBJ1-1 | TRBV19 | TGTGCCAGTATAGGGGGGGCTGAAGCTTTCTTT | CASIGGAEAFF
NA | NA | TRBJ1-4 | TRBV5-4 | TGTGCCAGCAGCTTGGGACAGGTCTCAACTAATGAAAAACTGTTTTTT | CASSLGQVSTNEKLFF
TRBD1 | NA | TRBJ1-1 | TRBV7-8 | TGTGCCAGCAGCTTACAGGGGGCTTTCCTCGCTGAAGCTTTCTTT | CASSLQGAFLAEAFF
TRBD1 | NA | TRBJ2-7 | TRBV5-1 | TGCGCCAGCAGCCCGACGACAGGGGGAGCTTACGAGCAGTACTTC | CASSPTTGGAYEQYF
NA | NA | TRBJ2-7 | TRBV30 | TGTGCCTGGCACCAGGGGGGTTCCTACGAGCAGTACTTC | CAWHQGGSYEQYF